What follows are 7 T cell receptor beta chains derived from one specimen sequenced in a study of T cell repertoires in cytomegalovirus infection (dated by TCRdb to about 2019). Their specific antigens are unknown. Sequencing used an Illumina HiSeq 1500. TCRdb reprocessing: public reads trimmed at Q25 with fastp, clones called with MiXCR, in-frame beta chains kept. Each record represents a unique CDR3 protein, reported with the most common genes and DNA among its rows. This sample holds roughly 80,000 distinct CDR3 sequences; about 37% were observed only once. The top ten clonotypes cover more than 80% of the sample. The treatment or condition label corresponds to: in vitro stimulation with specific CMV peptide epitopes to enrich CMV-specific T cells. The sequencing used CD8+ T cells from cultured PBMCs, collected from culture after CMV antigen stimulation. The receptors come from a human donor in good health (CMV status not recorded). Some clones in this sample may be carry-over from other donors' samples.

In its sample, this clonotype was seen a few times. The V gene is TRBV11-2, the J gene TRBJ1-1; 8 bases fit TRBD1. V lost 5 bases to trimming and J lost 3 bases; unmatched junction nucleotides: 5. This CDR3 contains 14 residues. Germline-derived CDR1 and CDR2 are SGHAT and FQNNGV. The CDR3 spells CASSLGQGYTEAFF. CDR3 sequence (DNA): TGTGCCAGCAGCCTTGGACAGGGTTACACTGAAGCTTTCTTT.

The chain recombines TRBV5-6 with TRBJ2-6; TRBD1 matches 7 bases. The germline gives CDR1 SGHDT, CDR2 YYEEEE. J gave up 2 bases and V 6 bases, and 5 bases lay outside the gene matches. The CDR3 spans 15 residues. The CDR3 reads CASTKGAPGANVLTF. The CDR3 nucleotides are TGTGCCAGCACCAAGGGGGCCCCTGGGGCCAACGTCCTGACTTTC. Drawing the rest from reference TRBV5-6 and TRBJ2-6, the complete variable domain is DAGVTQSPTHLIKTRGQQVTLRCSPKSGHDTVSWYQQALGQGPQFIFQYYEEEERQRGNFPDRFSGHQFPNYSSELNVNALLLGDSALYLCASTKGAPGANVLTFGAGSRLTVL.

The CDR3 DNA follows: TGTGCCAGCAGCTTATGGTCGGGGGACAGCACAGATACGCAGTATTTT. Translated, it gives CASSLWSGDSTDTQYF. The chain employs TRBV7-2 and TRBJ2-3; TRBD2 is a possible D gene (6 bases). From germline, CDR1 is SGHTA and CDR2 FQGNSA. The V end lost 2 bases, the J end lost 0 bases, and 12 bases lay between the germline ends. The CDR3 is 16 residues long. The whole variable domain, remainder taken from reference TRBV7-2 and TRBJ2-3, is GAGVSQSPSNKVTEKGKDVELRCDPISGHTALYWYRQSLGQGLEFLIYFQGNSAPDKSGLPSDRFSAERTGGSVSTLTIQRTQQEDSAVYLCASSLWSGDSTDTQYFGPGTRLTVL.

The V gene is TRBV19, the J gene TRBJ1-5; 8 positions agree with TRBD1. The CDR3 runs 15 residues. J lost 5 bases, V lost 3 bases, and 6 bases had no gene match. The V gene's germline CDR1 is LNHDA and CDR2 SQIVND (reference sequence). CDR3 loop: CASSIDRGGDQPQHF. The CDR3, as DNA: TGTGCCAGTAGTATCGACAGGGGCGGTGATCAGCCCCAGCATTTT.

V and J are TRBV9 and TRBJ1-1; 10 bases agree with TRBD1. The CDR3 consists of 15 residues. The germline gives CDR1 SGDLS, CDR2 YYNGEE. The junction had 5 bases not matched to a gene; V was cut back by 2 bases and J by 4 bases. DNA of the CDR3: TGTGCCAGCAGCGTCGACGGGACAGGGGTCACTGAAGCTTTCTTT. Protein: CASSVDGTGVTEAFF.

This chain connects TRBV6-2 or TRBV6-3 to TRBJ1-2, with D maybe TRBD1 (6 bases). The CDR3 spans 14 residues. The germline gives CDR1 MNHEY, CDR2 SVGEGT. Trimming removed 1 base from V and 8 bases from J, with 14 bases in between. The CDR3 loop is CASSYFTGSGGYTF. The DNA for the CDR3 is TGTGCCAGCAGTTACTTTACAGGGAGTGGAGGCTACACCTTC.

The chain carries TRBV9 and TRBJ2-5; 7 bases map to TRBD2. CDR1 is SGDLS, CDR2 YYNGEE, per germline. CDR3 length equals 15 residues. V lost 3 bases and J lost 1; bases outside the gene matches: 6. The CDR3 region has the DNA TGTGCCAGCAGCGGGACCGGGACTACCCAAGAGACCCAGTACTTC. It encodes CASSGTGTTQETQYF.